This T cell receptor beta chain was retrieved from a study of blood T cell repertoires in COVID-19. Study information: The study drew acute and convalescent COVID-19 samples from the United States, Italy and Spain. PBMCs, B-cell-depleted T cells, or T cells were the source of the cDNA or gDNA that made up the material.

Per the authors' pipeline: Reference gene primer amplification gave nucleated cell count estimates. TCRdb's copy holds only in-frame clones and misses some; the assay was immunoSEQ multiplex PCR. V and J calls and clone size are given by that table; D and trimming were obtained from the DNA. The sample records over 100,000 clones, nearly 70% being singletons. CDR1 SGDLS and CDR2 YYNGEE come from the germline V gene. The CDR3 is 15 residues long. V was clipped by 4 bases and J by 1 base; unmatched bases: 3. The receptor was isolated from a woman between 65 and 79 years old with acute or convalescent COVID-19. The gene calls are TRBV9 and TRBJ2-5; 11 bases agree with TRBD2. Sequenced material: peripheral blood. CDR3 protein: CASSLTSGVQETQYF. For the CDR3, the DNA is TGTGCCAGCAGCCTGACTAGCGGGGTCCAAGAGACCCAGTACTTC.